A single T cell receptor (beta chain) is shown here with its context. This CDR3 spans 15 amino acids. The V gene's germline CDR1 is KGHSH and CDR2 LQKENI. Trimming took 6 bases from V and 10 from J, leaving 19 bases between them. Only in-frame clones appear in the TCRdb table, and some are missing; sequencing was by immunoSEQ multiplex PCR. The sample shows tens of thousands of clones, around 93% of them seen only once. The source of this sequence is a man in his forties with rheumatoid arthritis. The J gene is TRBJ1-6, the V gene TRBV18; possibly TRBD1 for D (5 bases). The sample was PBMCs. DNA for the CDR3: TGTGCCAGCTCCCCCAATCCGGGGGTCGAATCACCCCTCCACTTT. Translated, it gives CASSPNPGVESPLHF.